The 17 T cell receptor beta chains below come from one sample, sequenced in a study of T cells expressing NK-cell markers. Reprocessing the 5' RACE reads, TCRdb reports a single entry for every CDR3 protein and omits DNA. Its clone listing holds 550,000 to 600,000 distinct CDR3 sequences. Sequenced sample: blood T cells: a sorted CD56 or NKG2C T cell subset, CD4+ or CD8+ T cells, or bulk PBMC T cells (not recorded which). Receptors originate from a man between 18 and 35 years old in good health.

This chain connects TRBV12-3 or TRBV12-4 to TRBJ2-2; there is no DNA to check the TCRdb D call of TRBD1. CDR3 length: 13 residues. The chain's CDR3 is CASSFVVPGELFF.

V usage is TRBV6-1 and J usage is TRBJ1-2. CDR1 is MNHNS and CDR2 is SASEGT in the germline V gene. The CDR3 contains 12 residues. CDR3 protein: CASSADVYGYTF.

The chain carries TRBV7-9 and TRBJ1-6. Germline CDR1 SEHNR, CDR2 FQNEAQ (reference sequence). The CDR3 consists of 13 residues. The CDR3 sequence is CASSLDERSPLHF.

The V gene is TRBV7-6, the J gene TRBJ2-2. The germline V gene has CDR1 SGHVS and CDR2 FNYEAQ. This CDR3 spans 16 amino acids. This CDR3 reads CASSLATSLGTGELFF.

The gene calls are TRBV20-1 and TRBJ2-5; TCRdb names TRBD2, which stays unverified in the absence of DNA. The CDR3 covers 15 residues. Germline V CDR1 and CDR2: DFQATT, SNEGSKA (reference sequence). CDR3 region: CSARDPLVSQETQYF.

The chain uses TRBV5-1 and TRBJ2-3; TCRdb picks TRBD1, but there is no DNA to check that call. This CDR3 is built from 16 residues. Germline assignment: CDR1 SGHRS and CDR2 YFSETQ. CDR3 amino acids: CASSSKHRDRDDTQYF.

This chain joins TRBV28 and TRBJ2-7. The CDR3 runs 16 residues. The V gene's germline CDR1 is MDHEN and CDR2 SYDVKM. The CDR3 spells CASTRWMSLLSHEQYF.

This chain uses TRBV7-8 with TRBJ2-5; the D call from TCRdb, TRBD1, cannot be confirmed without DNA. Germline CDR1 and CDR2: SGHVS and FQNEAQ. The CDR3 is 17 residues long. Here the CDR3 reads CASSPEAGTAFRETQYF.

CDR3 sequence reads: CASRGLAGATNEQFF. This chain connects TRBV6-1 to TRBJ2-1; the D call from TCRdb, TRBD2, cannot be confirmed without DNA. Looked up from germline, CDR1 is MNHNS and CDR2 is SASEGT. There are 15 residues in the CDR3.

V gene TRBV7-2 combines with J gene TRBJ2-7; TCRdb lists TRBD1, though no DNA is available to test this call. The CDR3 totals 16 residues. Germline CDR1 is SGHTA and CDR2 is FQGNSA. This CDR3 reads CASSLVGTGNSYEQYF.

The V and J genes are TRBV27 and TRBJ2-1; there is no DNA to check the TCRdb D call of TRBD1. From germline, CDR1 is MNHEY and CDR2 SMNVEV (reference sequence). The CDR3 has 15 amino acids. CDR3 sequence reads: CASGGGHRSYNEQFF.

This rearrangement joins TRBV6-5 to TRBJ1-4; there is no DNA to check the TCRdb D call of TRBD1. The CDR3 is 13 amino acids. Germline loops: CDR1 MNHEY, CDR2 SVGAGI. The CDR3 sequence is CATSDRAREKLFF.

The rearrangement joins TRBV7-2 to TRBJ2-4; no DNA is available, so the TRBD2 call from TCRdb remains unchecked. The CDR3 length is 15 residues. Germline V gene lookup returns CDR1 SGHTA and CDR2 FQGNSA. CDR3 in amino acids: CASSPPGTSGDIQYF.

The chain links TRBV30 to TRBJ2-7; absent DNA, TCRdb's TRBD1 call cannot be checked. The CDR3 is 14 amino acids. Germline CDR1 and CDR2: GTSNPN and SVGIG (reference sequence). CDR3: CAWNEGTGDYEQYF.

The V and J genes are TRBV5-6 and TRBJ2-5; TCRdb's D gene call, TRBD2, goes unchecked for lack of DNA. The CDR3 covers 15 residues. Germline assignment: CDR1 SGHDT and CDR2 YYEEEE. The CDR3 here is CASSFRTLVQETQYF. Looking up the rest from reference TRBV5-6 and TRBJ2-5 gives the full variable domain: DAGVTQSPTHLIKTRGQQVTLRCSPKSGHDTVSWYQQALGQGPQFIFQYYEEEERQRGNFPDRFSGHQFPNYSSELNVNALLLGDSALYLCASSFRTLVQETQYFGPGTRLLVL.

The chain recombines TRBV5-6 with TRBJ1-1; TCRdb picks TRBD1, but there is no DNA to check that call. CDR3 length: 14 residues. CDR1 and CDR2 (germline): SGHDT, YYEEEE. The CDR3 sequence: CASSRPGGGTEAFF.

The gene calls are TRBV25-1 and TRBJ2-5; TCRdb gives TRBD1 as the D gene, but with no DNA this cannot be confirmed. The CDR3 has 13 amino acids. Germline CDR1 is MGHDK and CDR2 is SYGVNS. The CDR3 here is CASTGHTPQTQYF.